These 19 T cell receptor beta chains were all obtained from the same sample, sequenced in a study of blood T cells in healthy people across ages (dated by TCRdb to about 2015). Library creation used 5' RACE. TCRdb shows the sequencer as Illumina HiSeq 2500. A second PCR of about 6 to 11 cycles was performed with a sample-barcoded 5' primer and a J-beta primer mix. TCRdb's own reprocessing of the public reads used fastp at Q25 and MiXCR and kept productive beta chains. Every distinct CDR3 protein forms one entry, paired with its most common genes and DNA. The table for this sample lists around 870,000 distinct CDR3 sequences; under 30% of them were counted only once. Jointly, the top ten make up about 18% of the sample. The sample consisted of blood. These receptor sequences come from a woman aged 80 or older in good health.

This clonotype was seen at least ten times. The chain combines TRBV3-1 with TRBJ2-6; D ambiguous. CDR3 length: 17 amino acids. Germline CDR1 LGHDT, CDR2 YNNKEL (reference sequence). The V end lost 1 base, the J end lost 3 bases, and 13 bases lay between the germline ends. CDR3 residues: CASSQGQTSRGANVLTF. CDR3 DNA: TGTGCCAGCAGCCAAGGGCAGACCTCCCGTGGGGCCAACGTCCTGACTTTC.

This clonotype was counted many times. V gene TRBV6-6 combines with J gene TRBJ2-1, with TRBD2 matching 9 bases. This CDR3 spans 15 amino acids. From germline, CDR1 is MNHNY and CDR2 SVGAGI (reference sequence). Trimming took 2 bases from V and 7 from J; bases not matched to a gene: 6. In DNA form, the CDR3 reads TGTGCCAGCAGTTACCGAGCGGGGGGCCAGAATGAGCAGTTCTTC. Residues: CASSYRAGGQNEQFF.

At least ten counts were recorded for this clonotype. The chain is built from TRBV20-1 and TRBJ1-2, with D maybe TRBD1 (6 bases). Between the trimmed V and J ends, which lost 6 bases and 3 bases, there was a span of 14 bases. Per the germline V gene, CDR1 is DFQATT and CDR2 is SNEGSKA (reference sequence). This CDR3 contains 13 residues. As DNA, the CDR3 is TGCAGTGCCCCTGACAGGTCCCACTATGGCTACACCTTC. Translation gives CSAPDRSHYGYTF.

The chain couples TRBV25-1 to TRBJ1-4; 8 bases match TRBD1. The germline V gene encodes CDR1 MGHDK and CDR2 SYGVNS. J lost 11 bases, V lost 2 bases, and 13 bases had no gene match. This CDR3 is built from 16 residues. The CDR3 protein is CASSEGLQGGLGKLFF. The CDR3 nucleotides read TGTGCCAGCAGTGAAGGTCTACAGGGGGGACTTGGCAAACTGTTTTTT.

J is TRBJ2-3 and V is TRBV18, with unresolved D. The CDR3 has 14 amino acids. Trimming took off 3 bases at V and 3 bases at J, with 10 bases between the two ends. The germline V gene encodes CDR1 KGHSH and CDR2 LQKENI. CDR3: CASSPEITTDTQYF. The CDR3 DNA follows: TGTGCCAGCTCACCCGAGATCACGACAGATACGCAGTATTTT.

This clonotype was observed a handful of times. CDR3 region: CASSYPQGALLDTQYF. For the CDR3, the DNA is TGTGCCAGCAGTTACCCTCAGGGGGCATTATTGGATACGCAGTATTTT. J is TRBJ2-3 and V is TRBV6-2 or TRBV6-3, with 8 bases aligning to TRBD1. Germline V gives CDR1 MNHEY, CDR2 SVGEGT. With V trimmed by 2 bases and J by 6 bases, 10 bases remained unmatched. The CDR3 length is 16 residues.

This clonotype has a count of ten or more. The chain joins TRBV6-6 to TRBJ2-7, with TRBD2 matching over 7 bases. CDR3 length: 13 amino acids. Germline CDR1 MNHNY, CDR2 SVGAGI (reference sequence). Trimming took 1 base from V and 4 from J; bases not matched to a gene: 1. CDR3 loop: CASSYWGGYEQYF. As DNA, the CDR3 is TGTGCCAGCAGTTACTGGGGGGGATACGAGCAGTACTTC.

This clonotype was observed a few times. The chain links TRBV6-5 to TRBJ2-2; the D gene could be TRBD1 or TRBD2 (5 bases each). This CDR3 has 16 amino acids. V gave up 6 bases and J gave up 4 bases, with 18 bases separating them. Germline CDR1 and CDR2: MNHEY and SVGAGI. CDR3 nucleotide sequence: TGTGCCAGCAGCCGCCTGGGACCGCCACTCACCGGGGAGCTGTTTTTT. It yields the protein CASSRLGPPLTGELFF.

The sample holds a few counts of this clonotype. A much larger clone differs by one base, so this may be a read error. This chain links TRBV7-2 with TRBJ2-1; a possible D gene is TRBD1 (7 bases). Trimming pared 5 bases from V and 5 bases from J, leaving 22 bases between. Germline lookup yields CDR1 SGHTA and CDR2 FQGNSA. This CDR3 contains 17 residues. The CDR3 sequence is CASSRGGTRTGHNEQFF. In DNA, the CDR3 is TGTGCCAGCAGCCGAGGGGGGACCAGGACAGGACACAATGAGCAGTTCTTC.

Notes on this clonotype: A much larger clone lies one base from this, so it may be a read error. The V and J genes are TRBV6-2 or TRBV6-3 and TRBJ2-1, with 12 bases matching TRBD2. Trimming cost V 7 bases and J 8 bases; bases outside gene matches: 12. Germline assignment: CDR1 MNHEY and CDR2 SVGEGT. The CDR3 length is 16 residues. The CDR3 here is CASKGMLAGGPDEQFF. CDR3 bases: TGTGCCAGCAAAGGCATGCTAGCGGGGGGGCCTGATGAGCAGTTCTTC.

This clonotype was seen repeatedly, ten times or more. Written as DNA, the CDR3 is TGTGCCAGCAGCCAAGGAGGACTCGCCGGGAGAGATACGCAGTATTTT. Translated: CASSQGGLAGRDTQYF. The chain combines TRBV3-1 with TRBJ2-3; D possibly corresponds to TRBD2 (6 bases). The CDR3 loop spans 16 amino acids. V was shortened by 1 base and J by 5 bases, with 16 bases between the two germline ends. CDR1 and CDR2 (germline): LGHDT, YNNKEL (reference sequence).

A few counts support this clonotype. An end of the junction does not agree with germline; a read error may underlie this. CDR3 sequence: CSAPQDIGYGHTF. The CDR3, as DNA: TGCAGTGCTCCCCAGGATATAGGCTATGGCCACACCTTC. The chain recombines TRBV20-1 with TRBJ1-2; D gene uncertain. The length of the CDR3 is 13 residues. Looked up from germline, CDR1 is DFQATT and CDR2 is SNEGSKA (reference sequence).

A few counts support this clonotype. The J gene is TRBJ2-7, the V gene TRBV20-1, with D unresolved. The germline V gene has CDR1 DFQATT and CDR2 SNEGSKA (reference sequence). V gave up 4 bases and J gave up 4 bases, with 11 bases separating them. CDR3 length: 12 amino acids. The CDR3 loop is CSANPWGYEQYF. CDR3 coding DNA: TGCAGTGCTAACCCTTGGGGTTACGAGCAGTACTTC.

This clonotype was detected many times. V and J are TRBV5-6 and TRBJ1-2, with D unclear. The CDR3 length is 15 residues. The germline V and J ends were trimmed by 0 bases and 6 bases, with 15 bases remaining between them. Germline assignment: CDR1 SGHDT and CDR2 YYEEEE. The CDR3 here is CASSLAGVGRDGYTF. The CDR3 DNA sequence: TGTGCCAGCAGCTTGGCCGGTGTAGGGAGGGATGGCTACACCTTC.

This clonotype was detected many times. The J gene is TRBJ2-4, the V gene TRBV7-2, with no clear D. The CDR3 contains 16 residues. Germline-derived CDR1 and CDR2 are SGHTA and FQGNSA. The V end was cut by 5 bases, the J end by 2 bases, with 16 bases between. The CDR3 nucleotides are TGTGCCAGCAGCCCCTCACCCTCTTCCACCAAAAACATTCAGTACTTC. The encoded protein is CASSPSPSSTKNIQYF.

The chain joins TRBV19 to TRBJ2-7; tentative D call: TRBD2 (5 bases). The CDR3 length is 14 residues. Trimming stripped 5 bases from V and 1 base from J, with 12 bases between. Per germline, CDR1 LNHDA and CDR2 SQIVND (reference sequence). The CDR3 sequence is CASSPGLLSYEQYF. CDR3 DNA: TGTGCCAGTAGTCCTGGACTGCTATCCTACGAGCAGTACTTC.

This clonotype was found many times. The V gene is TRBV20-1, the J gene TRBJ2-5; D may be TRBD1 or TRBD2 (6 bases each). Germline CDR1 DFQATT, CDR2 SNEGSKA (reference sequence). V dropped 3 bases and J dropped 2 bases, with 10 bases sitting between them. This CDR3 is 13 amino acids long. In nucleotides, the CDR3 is TGCAGTGCTAGGCCGGGGGCGCAAGAGACCCAGTACTTC. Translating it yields CSARPGAQETQYF.

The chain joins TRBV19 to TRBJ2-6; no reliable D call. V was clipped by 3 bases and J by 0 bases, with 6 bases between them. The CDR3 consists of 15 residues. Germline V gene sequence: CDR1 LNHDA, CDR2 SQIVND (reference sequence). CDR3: CASSIPYSGANVLTF. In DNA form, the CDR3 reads TGTGCCAGTAGTATCCCTTACTCTGGGGCCAACGTCCTGACTTTC.

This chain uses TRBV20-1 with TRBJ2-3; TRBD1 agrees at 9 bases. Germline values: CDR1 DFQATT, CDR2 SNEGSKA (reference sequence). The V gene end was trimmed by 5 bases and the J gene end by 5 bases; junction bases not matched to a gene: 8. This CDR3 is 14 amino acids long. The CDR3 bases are TGCAGTGCTGGGGGGGGACAGGGAGTAGATACGCAGTATTTT. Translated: CSAGGGQGVDTQYF.